Presented here are 7 T cell receptor beta chains from one specimen sequenced in a study of blood T cell repertoires in COVID-19. Produced via immunoSEQ multiplex PCR; TCRdb's table is partial and in-frame only. The sample consists of some 200,000 clones, about four fifths of them appearing once. Sequenced material: PBMCs or T cells enriched from blood (not recorded which). The source is a woman aged 50 to 60 who had been exposed to COVID-19.

This chain uses TRBV7-8 with TRBJ2-5; D not certain. Trimming left V 3 bases short and J 7 bases short, with 9 bases between. Germline V gene sequence: CDR1 SGHVS, CDR2 FQNEAQ. This CDR3 is 12 amino acids long. Here the CDR3 DNA reads TGTGCCAGCAGCTTCCGCCTCGGGACCCAGTACTTC. Translating it yields CASSFRLGTQYF.

This chain connects TRBV27 to TRBJ2-6; 8 bases are shared with TRBD1. Germline V lookup: CDR1 MNHEY, CDR2 SMNVEV (reference sequence). V gave up 0 bases and J gave up 4 bases; unmatched junction bases: 5. The CDR3 is 17 residues long. The CDR3 loop is CASSLSLQGDGANVLTF. As DNA, the CDR3 is TGTGCCAGCAGTTTATCTTTACAGGGGGACGGGGCCAACGTCCTGACTTTC.

The V and J genes are TRBV27 and TRBJ1-1, with D possibly being TRBD1 (6 bases). From germline, CDR1 is MNHEY and CDR2 SMNVEV (reference sequence). V dropped 7 bases and J dropped 6 bases, with 12 bases sitting between them. The CDR3 sequence is 12 residues long. The CDR3 sequence is CASIGGRAEAFF. In DNA, the CDR3 is TGTGCCAGCATCGGGGGGCGAGCTGAAGCTTTCTTT.

V usage is TRBV19 and J usage is TRBJ2-7; 10 bases match TRBD1. Germline CDR1 LNHDA, CDR2 SQIVND (reference sequence). Germline trimming cut 5 bases from V and 5 bases from J; bases unmatched to any gene: 9. The CDR3 has 15 residues. CDR3 loop: CASSPRQGARNEQYF. The CDR3 DNA reads TGTGCCAGTAGTCCCAGACAGGGGGCAAGGAACGAGCAGTACTTC.

This clone was seen more than once but under ten times. V and J are TRBV5-1 and TRBJ2-3, with 9 bases identical to TRBD2. Unmatched junction bases numbered 6, after V lost 4 bases and J lost 0 bases. This CDR3 has 16 residues. From germline, CDR1 is SGHRS and CDR2 YFSETQ. CDR3 protein: CASSGQTSGSTDTQYF. CDR3 bases: TGCGCCAGCAGCGGACAGACTAGCGGAAGCACAGATACGCAGTATTTT.

This rearrangement joins TRBV3-1 (or the pseudogene TRBV3-2) to TRBJ2-2; weak D call: TRBD2 (6 bases). The CDR3 length is 17 residues. Trimming stripped 4 bases from V and 1 base from J, with 16 bases between. The germline gives CDR1 LGHDT, CDR2 YNNKEL (reference sequence). As DNA, the CDR3 is TGTGCCAGCAGCCGGGGGGAACTGGACGAGAACACCGGGGAGCTGTTTTTT. Translated, it gives CASSRGELDENTGELFF.

The chain uses TRBV6-5 and TRBJ1-1; maybe TRBD1 (5 bases). The CDR3 loop spans 15 amino acids. Between the trimmed V and J ends, which lost 8 bases and 0 bases, there was a span of 16 bases. Germline CDR1 reads MNHEY; CDR2 reads SVGAGI. DNA of the CDR3: TGTGCCAGCCGAGAAAAATGGGGCTTGAACACTGAAGCTTTCTTT. This translates into CASREKWGLNTEAFF.